Below, 13 T cell receptor beta chains from the same sample are listed, as sequenced in a study of T cells in tuberculosis. Using immunoSEQ multiplex PCR, the repertoire was profiled, and TCRdb retains in-frame clones only, with some absent. The sample carries about 30,000 clones, nearly 90% recorded once. The sample consisted of PBMCs. These receptors were collected from a donor between 10 and 29 years old with latent tuberculosis or without tuberculosis infection.

The chain uses TRBV6-5 and TRBJ2-7, with 10 bases that match TRBD2. This CDR3 is 14 amino acids long. The germline gives CDR1 MNHEY, CDR2 SVGAGI. Trimming took 6 bases from V and 4 from J; bases not matched to a gene: 6. The CDR3 region is CASSLIAGGYEQYF. The CDR3 DNA reads as TGTGCCAGCAGCCTAATAGCGGGGGGTTACGAGCAGTACTTC.

CDR3 DNA sequence: TGTGCCAGCAGTTTATACGGGGGATCACCCCTCCACTTT. It specifies CASSLYGGSPLHF. The chain links TRBV27 to TRBJ1-6, with a weak D call TRBD1 (5 bases). This CDR3 is built from 13 residues. The V end lost 1 base, the J end lost 10 bases, and 8 bases lay between the germline ends. CDR1 and CDR2 from the germline V gene are MNHEY and SMNVEV (reference sequence).

The V and J genes are TRBV6-1 and TRBJ2-3; D perhaps matches TRBD2 (7 bases). The CDR3 runs to 15 residues. Trimming pared 2 bases from V and 4 bases from J, leaving 13 bases between. Germline-derived CDR1 and CDR2 are MNHNS and SASEGT. The CDR3 coding sequence is TGTGCCAGCAGTGAATTAGGCGGGGGCTCAGATACGCAGTATTTT. Translated, it gives CASSELGGGSDTQYF.

The CDR3 DNA reads TGTGCCAGCAGTCCGACTGCTGGAAACACCATATATTTT. It yields the protein CASSPTAGNTIYF. The chain couples TRBV28 to TRBJ1-3; the D is unclear. The V gene's germline CDR1 is MDHEN and CDR2 SYDVKM. Trimming removed 5 bases at V and 2 bases at J, with 7 bases between. This CDR3 has 13 amino acids.

This rearrangement joins TRBV9 to TRBJ1-2, with no clear D. V lost 6 bases to trimming and J lost 8 bases, with 17 bases between them. The germline V gene has CDR1 SGDLS and CDR2 YYNGEE. The CDR3 has 13 amino acids. The CDR3 DNA is TGTGCCAGCACGAGGGTCCCCTCTGAGGGCTACACCTTC. This gives the protein CASTRVPSEGYTF. Drawing the rest from reference TRBV9 and TRBJ1-2, the complete variable domain is DSGVTQTPKHLITATGQRVTLRCSPRSGDLSVYWYQQSLDQGLQFLIQYYNGEERAKGNILERFSAQQFPDLHSELNLSSLELGDSALYFCASTRVPSEGYTFGSGTRLTVV.

The V call is TRBV14, the J call TRBJ2-7, with 8 bases matching TRBD1. The germline V gene encodes CDR1 SGHDN and CDR2 FVKESK. Trimming cost V 1 base and J 6 bases; bases outside gene matches: 17. The CDR3 length is 18 residues. CDR3 bases: TGTGCCAGCAGCCAAGCGGCTAGTCCCGGGACAGGATCGGGCGAGCAGTACTTC. It yields the protein CASSQAASPGTGSGEQYF.

The gene calls are TRBV6-1 and TRBJ2-7, with 14 bases that match TRBD2. Germline CDR1 reads MNHNS; CDR2 reads SASEGT. Unmatched junction bases numbered 7, after V lost 7 bases and J lost 5 bases. CDR3 length: 15 residues. CDR3 DNA sequence: TGTGCCAGCACCGCGACTAGCGGGGGGGCCGACGAGCAGTACTTC. Translated, it gives CASTATSGGADEQYF.

The gene calls are TRBV2 and TRBJ1-1; D perhaps matches TRBD1 (5 bases). This CDR3 spans 13 amino acids. Germline V gives CDR1 SNHLY, CDR2 FYNNEI. V lost 3 bases and J lost 4, with 9 bases in between. The chain's CDR3 is CASSERGGTEAFF. In DNA form, the CDR3 reads TGTGCCAGCAGTGAGCGGGGGGGCACTGAAGCTTTCTTT.

The chain joins TRBV18 to TRBJ2-3, with 9 bases aligning to TRBD1. CDR1 is KGHSH, CDR2 LQKENI, per germline. V lost 7 bases, J lost 5 bases, and 4 bases stayed unmatched. The length of the CDR3 is 13 residues. The CDR3 spells CASWTGAGDTQYF. The CDR3 nucleotides are TGTGCCAGCTGGACAGGGGCAGGAGATACGCAGTATTTT.

The chain uses TRBV27 and TRBJ1-5; TRBD1 is a possible D gene (5 bases). Between the trimmed V and J ends, which lost 11 bases and 2 bases, there was a span of 22 bases. The CDR3 length is 16 residues. Germline-derived CDR1 and CDR2 are MNHEY and SMNVEV (reference sequence). CDR3 amino acids: CAGSGFPHRGNQPQHF. The CDR3 DNA follows: TGTGCCGGATCAGGGTTCCCTCATCGGGGCAATCAGCCCCAGCATTTT.

V is TRBV4-1 and J is TRBJ1-2; D remains unclear. Germline CDR1 MGHRA, CDR2 YSYEKL. With 0 bases removed from V and 2 bases from J, the gap between germline ends came to 7 bases. The CDR3 loop spans 14 amino acids. CDR3 sequence (DNA): TGCGCCAGCAGCCAAGATCCAGGCAACTATGGCTACACCTTC. This translates into CASSQDPGNYGYTF.

The V call is TRBV18, the J call TRBJ2-5; D perhaps matches TRBD1 (5 bases). There are 13 residues in the CDR3. Germline values: CDR1 KGHSH, CDR2 LQKENI. Between the trimmed V and J ends, which lost 3 bases and 2 bases, there was a span of 7 bases. The DNA for the CDR3 is TGTGCCAGCTCACCGGGGCCTCAAGAGACCCAGTACTTC. Protein product: CASSPGPQETQYF.

The chain joins TRBV9 to TRBJ2-6; no reliable D call. V lost 0 bases, J lost 3 bases, and 7 bases lay in between. The germline V gene has CDR1 SGDLS and CDR2 YYNGEE. This CDR3 comprises 15 residues. In nucleotides, the CDR3 is TGTGCCAGCAGCGTAGGCGGAAGTGGGGCCAACGTCCTGACTTTC. Protein: CASSVGGSGANVLTF.